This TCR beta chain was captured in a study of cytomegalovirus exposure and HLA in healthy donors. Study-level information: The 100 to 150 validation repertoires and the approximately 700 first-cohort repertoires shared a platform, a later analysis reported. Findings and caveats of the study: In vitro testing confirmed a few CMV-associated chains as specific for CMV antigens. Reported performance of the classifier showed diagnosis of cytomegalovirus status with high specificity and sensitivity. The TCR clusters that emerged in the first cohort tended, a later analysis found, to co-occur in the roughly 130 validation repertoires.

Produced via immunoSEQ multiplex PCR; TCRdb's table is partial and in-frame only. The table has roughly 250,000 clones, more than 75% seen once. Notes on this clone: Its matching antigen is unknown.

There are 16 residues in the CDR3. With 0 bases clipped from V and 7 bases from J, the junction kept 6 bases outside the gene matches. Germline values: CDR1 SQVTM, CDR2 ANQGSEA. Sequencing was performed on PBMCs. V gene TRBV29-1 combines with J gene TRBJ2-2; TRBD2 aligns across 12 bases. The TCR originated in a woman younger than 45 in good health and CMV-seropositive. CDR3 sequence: CSVEDQLAGGGGELFF. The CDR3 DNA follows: TGCAGCGTTGAAGATCAACTAGCGGGAGGCGGCGGGGAGCTGTTTTTT.